This is a list of T cell receptor beta chains from one sample in a study of patients and donors after allogeneic stem cell transplantation. TCRdb processed the RT-PCR reads anew with MiXCR; each CDR3 protein has one entry. The sample contains hundreds of thousands of distinct CDR3 sequences, 16% of which appear only once. What was sequenced was blood, either unsorted or a sorted T cell fraction (not recorded which). These receptors came from a human donor who was either an allogeneic HSCT recipient or a stem cell or donor lymphocyte infusion donor (not recorded which). It is not recorded whose cells these are; they may come from a transplant donor. Each CDR3 is given with its conserved first and last residue. D genes are given only for firm matches. Size tells how often a clone was seen (once, few, many) or the class of an expanded clone, and some rows leave it out.

>TRBV30|NA|TRBJ2-7|NA
TGTGCCTGGAAGCGTAGTGCCAGGGGAAACGAGCAGTACTTC
CAWKRSARGNEQYF
>TRBV5-5|NA|TRBJ2-7|TRBD2
TGTGCCAGCAGTCCCGGGACTCGGGCTAGCGGGAGGACCGAGCAGTACTTC
CASSPGTRASGRTEQYF
>TRBV5-5|many|TRBJ1-6|NA
TGTGCCAGCAGCTTGGGAGGACTGTCACCACCCCTCCACTTT
CASSLGGLSPPLHF
>TRBV11-3|NA|TRBJ2-2|NA
TGTGCCAGCAGCCAGAGGGCGAACACCGGGGAGCTGTTTTTT
CASSQRANTGELFF
>TRBV7-6|few|TRBJ2-5|TRBD2
TGTGCCAGCAGAGCCGGGACTAGCGGGACGGGGACCCAGTACTTC
CASRAGTSGTGTQYF
>TRBV20-1|NA|TRBJ2-7|NA
TGCAGTGCGCAGGCCAGGGACGAGCAGTACTTC
CSAQARDEQYF
>TRBV7-2|few|TRBJ2-3|NA
TGTGCCAGCAGCTTAGACGGTGGGGCTGATACGCAGTATTTT
CASSLDGGADTQYF
>TRBV7-6|NA|TRBJ2-7|TRBD2
TGTGCCAGTAGACGGGGGGGAAGATACTACGAGCAGTACTTC
CASRRGGRYYEQYF
>TRBV20-1|few|TRBJ2-5|TRBD2
TGCAGTGCAACCGGGACTAGAATCTCGGAGACCCAGTACTTC
CSATGTRISETQYF
>TRBV10-3|few|TRBJ1-1|NA
TGTGCCATCAGCGAGGTTATGAACACTGAAGCTTTCTTT
CAISEVMNTEAFF
>TRBV6-2/TRBV6-3|few|TRBJ2-3|NA
TGTGCCAGCAGTCAACAGGGCCCAGATACGCAGTATTTT
CASSQQGPDTQYF
>TRBV7-6|NA|TRBJ2-3|NA
TGTGCCAGCAGCCCTAACGGGGGAGCGGATACGCAGTATTTT
CASSPNGGADTQYF
>TRBV12-3/TRBV12-4|few|TRBJ2-2|NA
TGTGCCAGCACTGACAGTAACACCGGGGAGCTGTTTTTT
CASTDSNTGELFF
>TRBV5-1|NA|TRBJ2-2|NA
TGCGCCAGCAGCTTGGTCCAGGGAAGGACCGGGGAGCTGTTTTTT
CASSLVQGRTGELFF
>TRBV7-6|NA|TRBJ2-5|TRBD2
TGTGCCAGCAGCTCCCTAGCGGGAGTAGGAGAGACCCAGTACTTC
CASSSLAGVGETQYF
>TRBV6-1|few|TRBJ2-7|NA
TGTGCCAGCAGTGAATCCCCAGCTCCGAGCTCCTACGAGCAGTACTTC
CASSESPAPSSYEQYF
>TRBV5-1|many|TRBJ2-3|TRBD2
TGCGCCAGCAGCCCGGCGGGCGGGAGGAAGGCAGATACGCAGTATTTT
CASSPAGGRKADTQYF
>TRBV7-9|many|TRBJ1-6|TRBD1
TGTGCCAGCAGGCCGGGACAGGGGCGTTCACCCCTCCACTTT
CASRPGQGRSPLHF
>TRBV7-2|NA|TRBJ1-2|TRBD1
TGTGCCAGCAGCTTAGGGCGACAGGGTGTTGGCTACACCTTC
CASSLGRQGVGYTF
>TRBV3-1|few|TRBJ2-1|TRBD2
TGTGCCAGCAGCCAAGACCCTATTTTAGCGGGGGGAGCCCTTTACAATGAGCAGTTCTTC
CASSQDPILAGGALYNEQFF
>TRBV20-1|few|TRBJ1-5|NA
TGCAGTGCTAGTTGGCGGGCCAGTGCAGGTCAGCCCCAGCATTTT
CSASWRASAGQPQHF
>TRBV20-1|few|TRBJ1-1|TRBD1
TGCAGTGCTAGGGACAGGGGGGCCACTGAAGCTTTCTTT
CSARDRGATEAFF
>TRBV20-1|few|TRBJ2-1|NA
TGCAGTGCTAGAGTTCCCCAATACAATGAGCAGTTCTTC
CSARVPQYNEQFF
>TRBV27|NA|TRBJ2-2|TRBD1
TGTGCCAGCAGGGGGACAGGGAAGGCCGGGGAGCTGTTTTTT
CASRGTGKAGELFF
>TRBV6-5|few|TRBJ2-5|NA
TGTGCCAGCAGTTACGCGACTCAGGGGAGTCGGGAGACCCAGTACTTC
CASSYATQGSRETQYF
>TRBV5-1|few|TRBJ2-7|NA
TGCGCCAGCAGCTCCAATACTGACGGGTTGTACGAGCAGTACTTC
CASSSNTDGLYEQYF
>TRBV5-1|few|TRBJ2-1|TRBD2
TGCGCCAGCAGCTTAGGACTAGCGGGGGAGTACAATGAGCAGTTCTTC
CASSLGLAGEYNEQFF
>TRBV4-2|few|TRBJ2-5|NA
TGTGCCAGCAGCCAAATTTGGGGGGCAAGCAACGGGGGGCAAGAGACCCAGTACTTC
CASSQIWGASNGGQETQYF
>TRBV12-3/TRBV12-4|few|TRBJ2-4|NA
TGTGCCAGCAGTTTGGCGGGGCAGTACTTC
CASSLAGQYF
>TRBV3-1|few|TRBJ2-7|NA
TGTGCCAGCAGCCAAGAGGGACGAATTCTGGACGAGCAGTACTTC
CASSQEGRILDEQYF
>TRBV19|few|TRBJ1-3|NA
TGTGCCACCCATATGCGGGGGCCGGCCAGCGGAAACACCATATATTTT
CATHMRGPASGNTIYF
>TRBV7-3|NA|TRBJ2-3|NA
TGTGCCAGCAGCTTAAGATTTTTTGATACGCAGTATTTT
CASSLRFFDTQYF
>TRBV20-1|NA|TRBJ2-3|TRBD1
TGCAGTGCTGGGCTGACAGGGCAGGCCACAGATACGCAGTATTTT
CSAGLTGQATDTQYF
>TRBV20-1|NA|TRBJ2-7|NA
TGCAGTGCCCGGACAGCCCCCTACGAGCAGTACTTC
CSARTAPYEQYF
>TRBV9|few|TRBJ2-5|NA
TGTGCCAGCAGCGTATTGTCCAGACTTCAAGAGACCCAGTACTTC
CASSVLSRLQETQYF
>TRBV20-1|NA|TRBJ1-5|NA
TGCAGTGCTAGAGCGGGGATTAGCAATCAGCCCCAGCATTTT
CSARAGISNQPQHF
>TRBV6-5|NA|TRBJ2-5|NA
TGTGCCAGCAGTTACGACGTATGGACAGCACAAGAGACCCAGTACTTC
CASSYDVWTAQETQYF
>TRBV18|few|TRBJ1-1|NA
TGTGCCAGCTCACCGATCTTCCGGAACACTGAAGCTTTCTTT
CASSPIFRNTEAFF
>TRBV6-5|NA|TRBJ2-7|NA
TGTGCCAGCAGTTACGGTCGCGGGCGGCTCAAGTCCTACGAGCAGTACTTC
CASSYGRGRLKSYEQYF
>TRBV3-1|few|TRBJ1-1|NA
TGTGCCAGCAGCCAAGCCTGGAGGGGGAGGGTAAACACTGAAGCTTTCTTT
CASSQAWRGRVNTEAFF
>TRBV6-5|few|TRBJ2-2|NA
TGTGCCAGCAGTCAAACTGTTGGGGAGCTGTTTTTT
CASSQTVGELFF
>TRBV20-1|NA|TRBJ2-7|NA
TGCAGTGCTAGACTGACCTACGAGCAGTACTTC
CSARLTYEQYF
>TRBV7-9|many|TRBJ2-7|NA
TGTGCCAGCAGCCCTACACCTGGCTACGAGCAGTACTTC
CASSPTPGYEQYF
>TRBV10-3|NA|TRBJ2-1|TRBD2
TGTGCCATCACCCCGGATAGCGGGGTGGGGCAGTTCTTC
CAITPDSGVGQFF